The clone carrying this TCR beta chain was seen at least ten times. The data are from a study of early T cells in non-severe SARS-CoV-2 infection. Individual cDNA molecules were tagged with unique molecular identifiers. Each CDR3 protein gets one entry after TCRdb re-called the 5' RACE reads with MiXCR. The repertoire holds roughly 69,000 distinct CDR3 sequences, with about 9% as singletons. CDR1 is SGHVS, CDR2 FQNEAQ, per germline. The CDR3 totals 15 residues. The ends were cut back, 5 bases at V and 2 bases at J, with 13 bases in the middle. The rearrangement joins TRBV7-8 to TRBJ1-5; D gene ambiguous. The clonotype comes from an adult who was a healthcare worker with PCR-confirmed SARS-CoV-2 infection or an uninfected control (not recorded which). Sequencing was performed on whole blood. The CDR3 nucleotides are TGTGCCAGCAGCCTCTCGGCTACCGGCAATCAGCCCCAGCATTTT. Translating it yields CASSLSATGNQPQHF.